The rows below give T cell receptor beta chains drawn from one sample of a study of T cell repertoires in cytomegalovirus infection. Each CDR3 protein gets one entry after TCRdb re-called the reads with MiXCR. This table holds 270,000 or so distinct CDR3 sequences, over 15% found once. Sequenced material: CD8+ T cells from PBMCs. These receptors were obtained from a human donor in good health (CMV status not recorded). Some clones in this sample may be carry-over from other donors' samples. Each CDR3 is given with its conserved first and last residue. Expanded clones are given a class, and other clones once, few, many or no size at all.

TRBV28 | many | CASSFGAGGPATDTQYF
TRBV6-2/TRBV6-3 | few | CASSPGTSGPSYEQYF
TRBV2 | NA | CASTDSRGQSSYEQYF
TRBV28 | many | CASSLEDRGSPLHF
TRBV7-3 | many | CASSLTSGGGDTQYF
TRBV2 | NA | CASRGGAYEQYF
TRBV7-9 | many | CASSFSGTEAFF
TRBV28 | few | CASSFGYSNQPQHF
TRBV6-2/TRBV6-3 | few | CASSYGLAGLYEQYF
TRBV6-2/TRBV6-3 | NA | CASSPPGLASEQYF
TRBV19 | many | CASSTAPGRRQETQYF
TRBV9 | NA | CASSVEGVRGAGGPYREFF
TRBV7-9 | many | CASSLVGGPNEQFF